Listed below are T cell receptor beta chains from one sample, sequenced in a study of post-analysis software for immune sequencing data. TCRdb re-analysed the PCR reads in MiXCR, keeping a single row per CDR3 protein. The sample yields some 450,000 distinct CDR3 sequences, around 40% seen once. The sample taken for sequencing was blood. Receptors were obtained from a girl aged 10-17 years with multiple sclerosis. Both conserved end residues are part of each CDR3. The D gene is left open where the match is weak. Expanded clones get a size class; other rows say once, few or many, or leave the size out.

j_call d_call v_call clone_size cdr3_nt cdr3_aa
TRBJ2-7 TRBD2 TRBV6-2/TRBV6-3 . TGTGCCAGCAGTTATGGGCTAGCGGGAACCCCGACTACTTACGAGCAGTACTTC CASSYGLAGTPTTYEQYF
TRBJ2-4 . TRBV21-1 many TGTGCCAGCAGCATGAACAGGGGAGCCAAAAACATTCAGTACTTC CASSMNRGAKNIQYF
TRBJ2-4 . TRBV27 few TGTGCCAGCAGGGGTAAAAACATTCAGTACTTC CASRGKNIQYF
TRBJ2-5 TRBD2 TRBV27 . TGTGCCAGCAGTCCCGCTCGGGGGGAGGCTAAAGAGACCCAGTACTTC CASSPARGEAKETQYF
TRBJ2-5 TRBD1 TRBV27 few TGTGCCAGCAGTTTAGGCGGCAGGGGGCCAGAGACCCAGTACTTC CASSLGGRGPETQYF
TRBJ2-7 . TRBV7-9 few TGTGCCAGCATTCCCCAGAGGGGGGGATCCTACGAGCAGTACTTC CASIPQRGGSYEQYF
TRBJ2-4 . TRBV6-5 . TGTGCCAGCCGCCAGGGGTCTCTAGCCAAAAACATTCAGTACTTC CASRQGSLAKNIQYF
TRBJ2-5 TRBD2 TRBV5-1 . TGCGCCAGCAGCCTCCGGACTAGCGGGATGCAAGAGACCCAGTACTTC CASSLRTSGMQETQYF
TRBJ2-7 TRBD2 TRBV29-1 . TGCAGCGTTGAATGGGGGGGGAAACACTCCTACGAGCGGTACTTC CSVEWGGKHSYERYF
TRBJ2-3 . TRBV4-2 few TGTGCCAGCAGCCAAGTTTACGTACGGTCTAGCACAGATACGCAGTATTTT CASSQVYVRSSTDTQYF
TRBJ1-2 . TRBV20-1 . TGCAGTGCCCGAGCTAGCCACAGGGTTTCGGGCTACACCTTC CSARASHRVSGYTF
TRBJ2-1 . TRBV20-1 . TGCAGTGCTCGAGCAGGAGGGATGGGGAATGAGCAGTTCTTC CSARAGGMGNEQFF
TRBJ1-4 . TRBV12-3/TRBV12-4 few TGTGCCAGCAGTTTGAGGGGAACTAATGAAAAACTGTTTTTT CASSLRGTNEKLFF
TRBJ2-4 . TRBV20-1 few TGCAGTGCTAGAGATTATGCCCAAAACATTCAGTACTTC CSARDYAQNIQYF
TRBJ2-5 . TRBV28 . TGTGCCAGCAGCTTCAACAGGGAGAGCTTCCAAGAGACCCAGTACTTC CASSFNRESFQETQYF
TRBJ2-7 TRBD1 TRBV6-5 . TGTGCCAGCAGTTACTCCGGACAGGGGGAAGAGAACGAGCAGTACTTC CASSYSGQGEENEQYF
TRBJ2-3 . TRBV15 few TGTGCCACCAGCAGAGTCCCGGGCAAGGAGTATACGCAGTATTTT CATSRVPGKEYTQYF
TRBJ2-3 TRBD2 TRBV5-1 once TGCGCCAGCAGCTTGACGGGACTAGCGGAATACACAGATACGCAGTATTTT CASSLTGLAEYTDTQYF
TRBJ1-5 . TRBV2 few TGTGCCACAAGTACAGGGTCTCAGCCCCAGCATTTT CATSTGSQPQHF
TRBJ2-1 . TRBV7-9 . TGTGCCAGCAGCCCCGGGACTGGTAGGAATGAGCAGTTCTTC CASSPGTGRNEQFF
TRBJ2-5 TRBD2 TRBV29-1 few TGCAGCGTTGAAGCTAGCGGGATGGAAGAGACCCAGTACTTC CSVEASGMEETQYF
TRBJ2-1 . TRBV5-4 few TGTGCCAGCAGCTTGCCGGGAGAGGGCTCCTACAATGAGCAGTTCTTC CASSLPGEGSYNEQFF
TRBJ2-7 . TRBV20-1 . TGCAGTGCTAGAGATATCGGGGTGACGGGGGCCTCCTACAATGAGCAGTACTTC CSARDIGVTGASYNEQYF
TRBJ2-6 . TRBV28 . TGTGCCAGCAGTTTAGTCAAGGTCTCTGGGGCCAACGTCCTGACTTTC CASSLVKVSGANVLTF